This T cell receptor beta chain is from a study of T cells in Graves' hyperthyroidism and ophthalmopathy. The CDR3 length is 19 residues. With 0 bases clipped from V and 0 bases from J, the junction kept 7 bases outside the gene matches. Germline V gives CDR1 MGHRA, CDR2 YSYEKL. Template material for amplifying TCR beta CDR3 regions consisted of RNA transcripts. An initial round of RT-PCR targeting the TCR CDR3 relied on the HTBI primer set. MiXCR, run by TCRdb on the multiplex PCR reads, gives a single entry per CDR3 protein. The profile shows 300,000 to 450,000 distinct CDR3 sequences, around 14% of them singletons.

This TCR was recovered from a woman aged 18-35 years with Graves' hyperthyroidism that later progressed to Graves' ophthalmopathy. What was sequenced was blood. The chain carries TRBV4-1 and TRBJ2-3; 12 bases agree with TRBD1. CDR3: CASSQESGTGGFSTDTQYF. The CDR3, as DNA: TGCGCCAGCAGCCAAGAATCCGGGACAGGGGGCTTTAGCACAGATACGCAGTATTTT.